The present entry profiles one TCR beta chain with its context. Antigen specificity is unknown. The data were taken from a study of blood T cells in healthy people across ages. Study observations and caveats: Higher diversity and more naive CD4+ cells were features of long-lived donors, compared to aged donors. Roughly linear age-related decline in beta diversity appeared, significant by age approximately 40. It was held that the diversity estimates obtained from one million T cells were underestimates.

Primed by a sample-barcoded 5' primer and a J-beta primer mix, a second PCR proceeded for 7 to 11 cycles. One entry per CDR3 protein, called by TCRdb with MiXCR from the 5' RACE reads. The sample records under 750,000 distinct CDR3 sequences, roughly 48% being singletons. Germline V gene sequence: CDR1 MDHEN, CDR2 SYDVKM. With V trimmed by 5 bases and J by 6 bases, 7 bases remained unmatched. This CDR3 is 15 amino acids long. Input material: blood. This rearrangement joins TRBV28 to TRBJ2-7; 13 bases are a match to TRBD2. The source is a man older than 75 in good health. CDR3: CASSRGTSGTVEQYF. The CDR3 region has the DNA TGTGCCAGCAGTAGGGGGACTAGCGGGACCGTCGAGCAGTACTTC.